The sample holds a few counts of the clone carrying this T cell receptor beta chain. The antigen is unknown. This sample is part of a study of OX40 agonist ivuxolimab in advanced cancers. About the research overall: Patients received intravenous ivuxolimab every 2 weeks at 0.01 to 10 mg/kg. Notes on the study in general: The study found that CD8+ T cells averaged more expanded clones than CD4+. No determination was made of the antigen specificity of the expanded peripheral T cells.

Germline CDR1 LNHDA, CDR2 SQIVND (reference sequence). The V and J ends lost 3 bases and 5 bases respectively, with 4 bases between them. The CDR3 has 11 residues. Samples of blood were obtained at baseline, on cycle 4 day 1, and on cycle 7 day 1. Profiled with immunoSEQ multiplex PCR; TCRdb holds only in-frame clones, not every one. The table records 15,000 to 25,000 clones, around nine tenths of them present only once. The sequenced sample was CD4+ or CD8+ T cells sorted from blood, obtained in a trial of the OX40 agonist ivuxolimab. The chain has TRBV19 and TRBJ1-2; D not certain. The receptor's source is an adult with an advanced solid tumor such as melanoma, head and neck, liver or kidney cancer. CDR3 amino acids: CASSMIYGYTF. As DNA, the CDR3 is TGTGCCAGTAGTATGATATATGGCTACACCTTC.